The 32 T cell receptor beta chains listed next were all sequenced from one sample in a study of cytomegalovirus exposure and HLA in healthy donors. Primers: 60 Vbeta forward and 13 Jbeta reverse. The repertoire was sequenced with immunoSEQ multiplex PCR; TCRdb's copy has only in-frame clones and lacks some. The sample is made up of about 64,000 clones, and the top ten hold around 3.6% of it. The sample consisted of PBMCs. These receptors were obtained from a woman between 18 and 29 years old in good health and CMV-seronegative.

This chain's CDR3 is CAWAEGGALNQPQHF. In DNA form, the CDR3 reads TGTGCCTGGGCCGAGGGAGGAGCCCTCAATCAGCCCCAGCATTTT. The chain links TRBV30 to TRBJ1-5; D gene ambiguous. This CDR3 region has 15 residues. Germline V gives CDR1 GTSNPN, CDR2 SVGIG (reference sequence). Trimming took 5 bases from V and 3 from J, leaving 17 bases between them.

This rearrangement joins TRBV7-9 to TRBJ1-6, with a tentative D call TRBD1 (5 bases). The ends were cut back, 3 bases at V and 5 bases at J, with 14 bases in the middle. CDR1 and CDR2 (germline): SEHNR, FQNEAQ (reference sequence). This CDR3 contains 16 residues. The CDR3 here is CASSFERRTHNSPLHF. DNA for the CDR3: TGTGCCAGCAGCTTCGAGCGAAGGACACATAATTCACCCCTCCACTTT.

The CDR3 region is CASSAAGGGEREQYF. The CDR3 region has the DNA TGTGCCAGCAGTGCCGCGGGGGGAGGGGAGCGCGAGCAGTACTTC. The chain recombines TRBV25-1 with TRBJ2-7; 8 nucleotides line up with TRBD2. Germline CDR1 MGHDK, CDR2 SYGVNS. After removal of 4 bases from V and 6 bases from J, the junction contained 11 bases not matched to a gene. This CDR3 is 15 amino acids long.

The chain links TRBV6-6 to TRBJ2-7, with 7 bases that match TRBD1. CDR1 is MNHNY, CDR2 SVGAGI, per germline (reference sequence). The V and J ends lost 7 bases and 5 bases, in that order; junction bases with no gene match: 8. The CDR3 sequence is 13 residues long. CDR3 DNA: TGTGCCAGCACCATTACAGGGGCCCACGAGCAGTACTTC. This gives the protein CASTITGAHEQYF.

The CDR3 DNA follows: TGCAGCGTTGACGGTCGAGATGGCTACACCTTC. This codes for CSVDGRDGYTF. The genes are TRBV29-1 and TRBJ1-2, with D hard to call. This CDR3 has 11 residues. V gave up 3 bases and J gave up 6 bases, with 8 bases separating them. Germline lookup yields CDR1 SQVTM and CDR2 ANQGSEA.

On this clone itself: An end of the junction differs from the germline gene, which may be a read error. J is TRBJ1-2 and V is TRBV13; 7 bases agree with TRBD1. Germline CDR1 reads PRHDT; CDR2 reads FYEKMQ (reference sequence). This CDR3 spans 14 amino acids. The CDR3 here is CASSIGTAIYGYTF. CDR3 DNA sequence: TGTGCCAGCAGCATAGGGACAGCCATCTATGGCTACACCTTC.

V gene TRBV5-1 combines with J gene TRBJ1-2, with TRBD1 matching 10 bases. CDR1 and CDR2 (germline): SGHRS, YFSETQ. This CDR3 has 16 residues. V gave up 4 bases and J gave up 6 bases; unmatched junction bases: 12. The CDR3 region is CASSTQYGQGGNGYTF. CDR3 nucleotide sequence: TGCGCCAGCAGCACACAATACGGACAGGGGGGAAATGGCTACACCTTC.

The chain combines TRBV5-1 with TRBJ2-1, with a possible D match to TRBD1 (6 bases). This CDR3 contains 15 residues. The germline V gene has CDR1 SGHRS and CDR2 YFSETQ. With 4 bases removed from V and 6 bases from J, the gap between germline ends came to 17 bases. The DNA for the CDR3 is TGCGCCAGCAGCCGTGAAGAGGGGGACCTCAATGAGCAGTTCTTC. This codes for CASSREEGDLNEQFF.

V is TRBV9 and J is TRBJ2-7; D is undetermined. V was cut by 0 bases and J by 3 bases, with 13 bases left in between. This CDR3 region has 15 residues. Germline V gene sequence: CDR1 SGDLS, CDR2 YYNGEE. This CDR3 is CASSVGPNTFYEQYF. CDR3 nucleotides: TGTGCCAGCAGCGTAGGCCCCAACACATTCTACGAGCAGTACTTC.

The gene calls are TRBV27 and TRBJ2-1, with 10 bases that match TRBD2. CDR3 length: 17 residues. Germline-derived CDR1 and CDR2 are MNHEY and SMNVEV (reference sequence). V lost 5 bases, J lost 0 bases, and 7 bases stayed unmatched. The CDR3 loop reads CASSTPRTSGSYNEQFF. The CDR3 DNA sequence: TGTGCCAGCAGTACGCCCCGGACTAGCGGCTCCTACAATGAGCAGTTCTTC.

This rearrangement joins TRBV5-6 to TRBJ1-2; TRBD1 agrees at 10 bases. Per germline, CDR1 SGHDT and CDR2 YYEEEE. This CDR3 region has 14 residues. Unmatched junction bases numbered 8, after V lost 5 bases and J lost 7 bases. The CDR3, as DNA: TGTGCCAGCAGACAGGACAGGGGGATTAGTGGCTACACCTTC. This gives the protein CASRQDRGISGYTF.

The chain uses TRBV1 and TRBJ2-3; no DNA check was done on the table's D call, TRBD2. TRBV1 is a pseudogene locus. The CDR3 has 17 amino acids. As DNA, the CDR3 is TGCACCAGCAGCCAAGATGAAGGGACTAGACCCACAGATACGCAGTATTTT. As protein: CTSSQDEGTRPTDTQYF.

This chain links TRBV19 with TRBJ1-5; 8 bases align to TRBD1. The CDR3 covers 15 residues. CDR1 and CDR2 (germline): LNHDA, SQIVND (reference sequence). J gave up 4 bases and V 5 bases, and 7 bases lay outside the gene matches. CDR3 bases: TGTGCCAGTAGTCCGACAGGGGACCTTAATCAGCCCCAGCATTTT. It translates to CASSPTGDLNQPQHF.

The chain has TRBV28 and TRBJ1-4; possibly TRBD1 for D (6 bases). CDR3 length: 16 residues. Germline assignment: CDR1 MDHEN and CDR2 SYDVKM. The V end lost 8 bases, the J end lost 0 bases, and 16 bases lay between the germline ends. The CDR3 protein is CASQEQGRATNEKLFF. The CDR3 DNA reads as TGTGCCAGCCAGGAACAGGGACGTGCAACTAATGAAAAACTGTTTTTT.

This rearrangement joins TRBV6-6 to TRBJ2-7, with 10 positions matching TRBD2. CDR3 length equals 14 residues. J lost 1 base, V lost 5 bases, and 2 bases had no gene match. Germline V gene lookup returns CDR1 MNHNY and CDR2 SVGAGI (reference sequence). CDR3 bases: TGTGCCAGCAGTCCGACTAGCGGGTCCTACGAGCAGTACTTC. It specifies CASSPTSGSYEQYF.

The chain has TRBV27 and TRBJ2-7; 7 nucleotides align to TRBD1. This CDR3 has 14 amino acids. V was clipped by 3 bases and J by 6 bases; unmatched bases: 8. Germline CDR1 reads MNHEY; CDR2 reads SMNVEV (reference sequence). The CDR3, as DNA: TGTGCCAGCAGTTTTACAGGGGCCAGGTCCGAGCAGTACTTC. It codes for CASSFTGARSEQYF.

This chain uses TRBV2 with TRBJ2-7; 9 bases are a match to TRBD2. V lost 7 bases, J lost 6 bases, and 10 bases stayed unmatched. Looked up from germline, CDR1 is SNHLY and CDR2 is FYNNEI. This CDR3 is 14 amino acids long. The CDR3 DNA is TGTGCCAGCACTATAGCGGGAGTAACCGCCGAGCAGTACTTC. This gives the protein CASTIAGVTAEQYF.

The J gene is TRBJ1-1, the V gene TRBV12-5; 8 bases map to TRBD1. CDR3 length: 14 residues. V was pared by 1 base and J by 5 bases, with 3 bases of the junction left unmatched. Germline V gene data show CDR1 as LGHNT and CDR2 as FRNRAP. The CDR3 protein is CASGLDTGGTEAFF. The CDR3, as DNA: TGTGCTAGTGGTTTGGATACAGGGGGAACTGAAGCTTTCTTT.

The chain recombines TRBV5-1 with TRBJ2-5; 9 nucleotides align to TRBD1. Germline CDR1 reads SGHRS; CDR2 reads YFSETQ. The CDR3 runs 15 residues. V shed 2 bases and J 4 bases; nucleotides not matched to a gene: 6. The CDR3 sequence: CASSFGQGWGETQYF. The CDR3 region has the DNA TGCGCCAGCAGCTTTGGACAGGGGTGGGGAGAGACCCAGTACTTC.

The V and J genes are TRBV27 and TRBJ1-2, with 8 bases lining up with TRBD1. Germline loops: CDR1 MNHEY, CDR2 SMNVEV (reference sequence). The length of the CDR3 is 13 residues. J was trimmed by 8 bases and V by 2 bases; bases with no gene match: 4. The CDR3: CASSLGQGWGYTF. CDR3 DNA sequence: TGTGCCAGCAGTTTAGGACAGGGATGGGGCTACACCTTC.

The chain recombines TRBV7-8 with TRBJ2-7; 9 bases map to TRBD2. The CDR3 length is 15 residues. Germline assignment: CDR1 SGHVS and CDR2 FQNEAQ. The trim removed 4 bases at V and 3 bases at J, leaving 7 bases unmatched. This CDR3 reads CASSSPGLAGYEQYF. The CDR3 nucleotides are TGTGCCAGCAGCTCGCCGGGACTAGCAGGCTACGAGCAGTACTTC.

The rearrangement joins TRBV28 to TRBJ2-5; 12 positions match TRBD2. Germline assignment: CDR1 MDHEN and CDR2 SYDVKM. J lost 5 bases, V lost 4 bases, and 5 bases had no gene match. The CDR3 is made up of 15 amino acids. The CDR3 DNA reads TGTGCCAGCAGTTATCTAGCGGGAGGGATGGAGACCCAGTACTTC. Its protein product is CASSYLAGGMETQYF.

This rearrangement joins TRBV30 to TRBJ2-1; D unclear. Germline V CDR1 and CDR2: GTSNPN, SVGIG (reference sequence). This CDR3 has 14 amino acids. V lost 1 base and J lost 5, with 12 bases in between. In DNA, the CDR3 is TGTGCCTGGAGTGGAGACGCGGCCGACAATGAGCAGTTCTTC. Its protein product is CAWSGDAADNEQFF.

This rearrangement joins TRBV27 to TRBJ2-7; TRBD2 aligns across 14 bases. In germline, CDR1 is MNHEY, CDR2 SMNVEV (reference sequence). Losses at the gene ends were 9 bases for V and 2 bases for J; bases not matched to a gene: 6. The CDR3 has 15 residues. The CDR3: CARGTSGSTPYEQYF. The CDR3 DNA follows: TGTGCCAGAGGGACTAGCGGGAGTACCCCCTACGAGCAGTACTTC.

CDR3 region: CASSGGEQFF. In DNA, the CDR3 is TGTGCCAGCAGCGGCGGTGAGCAGTTCTTC. The chain couples TRBV11-3 to TRBJ2-1; D unresolved. Germline values: CDR1 SGHNT, CDR2 YENEEA. With 5 bases removed from V and 9 bases from J, the gap between germline ends came to 5 bases. The CDR3 has 10 residues.

DNA of the CDR3: TGCGCCAGCAGCCGAACCAAAACTAGCGGGAACACCGGGGAGCTGTTTTTT. It is translated as CASSRTKTSGNTGELFF. The chain uses TRBV5-1 and TRBJ2-2; TRBD2 matches 8 bases. The CDR3 is 17 amino acids. Germline trimming cut 4 bases from V and 1 base from J; bases unmatched to any gene: 9. Germline CDR1 reads SGHRS; CDR2 reads YFSETQ. Using reference TRBV5-1 and TRBJ2-2 for the parts outside the CDR3, the full variable domain is KAGVTQTPRYLIKTRGQQVTLSCSPISGHRSVSWYQQTPGQGLQFLFEYFSETQRNKGNFPGRFSGRQFSNSRSEMNVSTLELGDSALYLCASSRTKTSGNTGELFFGEGSRLTVL.

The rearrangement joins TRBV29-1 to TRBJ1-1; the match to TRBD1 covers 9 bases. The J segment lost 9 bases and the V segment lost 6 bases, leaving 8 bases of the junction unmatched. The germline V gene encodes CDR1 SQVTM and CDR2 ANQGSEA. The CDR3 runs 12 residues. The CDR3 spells CSVENRGPQAFF. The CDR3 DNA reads TGCAGCGTAGAGAACAGGGGGCCTCAAGCTTTCTTT.

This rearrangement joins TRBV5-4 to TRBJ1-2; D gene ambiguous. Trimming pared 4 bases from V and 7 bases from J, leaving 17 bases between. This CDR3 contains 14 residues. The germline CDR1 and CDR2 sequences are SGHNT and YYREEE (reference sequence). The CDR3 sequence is CASSPTNIGGGYTF. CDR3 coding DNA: TGTGCCAGCAGCCCGACTAACATCGGAGGTGGCTACACCTTC. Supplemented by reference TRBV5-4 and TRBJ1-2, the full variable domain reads ETGVTQSPTHLIKTRGQQVTLRCSSQSGHNTVSWYQQALGQGPQFIFQYYREEENGRGNFPPRFSGLQFPNYSSELNVNALELDDSALYLCASSPTNIGGGYTFGSGTRLTVV.

The CDR3 DNA follows: TGTGCCAGTAGGATGACAGGGGAGGGGGAAAAACTGTTTTTT. Amino acid sequence: CASRMTGEGEKLFF. The rearrangement links TRBV19 to TRBJ1-4, with 8 bases aligning to TRBD1. J lost 8 bases, V lost 6 bases, and 8 bases had no gene match. This CDR3 contains 14 residues. Germline V CDR1 and CDR2: LNHDA, SQIVND (reference sequence). Full variable domain (remainder filled in from reference TRBV19 and TRBJ1-4): DGGITQSPKYLFRKEGQNVTLSCEQNLNHDAMYWYRQDPGQGLRLIYYSQIVNDFQKGDIAEGYSVSREKKESFPLTVTSAQKNPTAFYLCASRMTGEGEKLFFGSGTQLSVL.

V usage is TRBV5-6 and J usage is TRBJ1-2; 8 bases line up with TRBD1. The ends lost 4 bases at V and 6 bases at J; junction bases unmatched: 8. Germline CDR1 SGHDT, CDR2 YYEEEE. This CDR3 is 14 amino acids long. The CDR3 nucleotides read TGTGCCAGCAGCGTCGCGACAGGGGTCGATGGCTACACCTTC. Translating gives CASSVATGVDGYTF.

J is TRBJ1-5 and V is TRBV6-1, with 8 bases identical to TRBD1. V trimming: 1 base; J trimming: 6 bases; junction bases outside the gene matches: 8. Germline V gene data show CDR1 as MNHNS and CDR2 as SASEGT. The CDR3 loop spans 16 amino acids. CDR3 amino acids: CASSEETRQGIQPQHF. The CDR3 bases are TGTGCCAGCAGTGAAGAAACGCGACAGGGGATTCAGCCCCAGCATTTT.

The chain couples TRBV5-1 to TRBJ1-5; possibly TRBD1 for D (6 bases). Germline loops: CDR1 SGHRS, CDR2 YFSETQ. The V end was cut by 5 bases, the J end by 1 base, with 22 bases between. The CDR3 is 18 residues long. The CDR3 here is CASSQIQGYYGSNQPQHF. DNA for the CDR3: TGCGCCAGCAGTCAAATACAGGGATACTACGGGAGCAATCAGCCCCAGCATTTT.